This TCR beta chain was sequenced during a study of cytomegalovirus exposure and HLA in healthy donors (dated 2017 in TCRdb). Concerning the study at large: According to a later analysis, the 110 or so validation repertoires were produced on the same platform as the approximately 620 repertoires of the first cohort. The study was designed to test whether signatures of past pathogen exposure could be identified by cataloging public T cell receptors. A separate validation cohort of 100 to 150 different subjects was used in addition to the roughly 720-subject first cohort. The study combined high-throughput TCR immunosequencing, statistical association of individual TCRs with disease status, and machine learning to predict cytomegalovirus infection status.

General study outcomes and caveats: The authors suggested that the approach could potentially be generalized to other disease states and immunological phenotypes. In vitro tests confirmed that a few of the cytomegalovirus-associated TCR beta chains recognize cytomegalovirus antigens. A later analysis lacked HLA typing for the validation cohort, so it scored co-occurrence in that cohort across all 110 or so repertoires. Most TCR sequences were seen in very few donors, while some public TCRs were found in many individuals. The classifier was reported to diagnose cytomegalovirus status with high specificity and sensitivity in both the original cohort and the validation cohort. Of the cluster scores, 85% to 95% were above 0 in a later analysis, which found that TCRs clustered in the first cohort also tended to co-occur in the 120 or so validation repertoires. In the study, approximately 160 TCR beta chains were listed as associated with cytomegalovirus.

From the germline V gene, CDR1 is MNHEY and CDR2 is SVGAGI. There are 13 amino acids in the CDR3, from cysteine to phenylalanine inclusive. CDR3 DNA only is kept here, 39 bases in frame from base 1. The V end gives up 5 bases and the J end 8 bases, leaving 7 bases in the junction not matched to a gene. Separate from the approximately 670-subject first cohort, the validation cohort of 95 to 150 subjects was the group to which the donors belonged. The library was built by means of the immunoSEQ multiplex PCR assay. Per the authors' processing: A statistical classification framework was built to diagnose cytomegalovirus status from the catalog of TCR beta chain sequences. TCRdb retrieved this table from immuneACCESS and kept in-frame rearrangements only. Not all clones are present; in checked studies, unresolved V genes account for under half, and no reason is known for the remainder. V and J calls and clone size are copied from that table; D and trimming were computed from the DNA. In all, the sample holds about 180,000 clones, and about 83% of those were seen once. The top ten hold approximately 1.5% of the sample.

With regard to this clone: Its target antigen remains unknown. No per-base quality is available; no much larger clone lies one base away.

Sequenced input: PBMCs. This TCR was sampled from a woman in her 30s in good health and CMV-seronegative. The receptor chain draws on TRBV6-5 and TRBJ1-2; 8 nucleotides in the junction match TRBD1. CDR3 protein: CASSLNRGGGYTF. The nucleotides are TGTGCCAGCAGTCTCAACAGGGGGGGAGGCTACACCTTC.